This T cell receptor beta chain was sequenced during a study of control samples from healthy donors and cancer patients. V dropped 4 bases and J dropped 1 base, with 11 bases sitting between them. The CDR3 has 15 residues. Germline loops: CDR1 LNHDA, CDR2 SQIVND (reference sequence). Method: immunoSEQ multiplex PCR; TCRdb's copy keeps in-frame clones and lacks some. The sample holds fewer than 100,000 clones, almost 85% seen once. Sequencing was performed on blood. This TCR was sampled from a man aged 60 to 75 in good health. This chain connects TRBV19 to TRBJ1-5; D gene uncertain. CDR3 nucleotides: TGTGCCAGTAGTACTCCTCAGGACAGCAATCAGCCCCAGCATTTT. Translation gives CASSTPQDSNQPQHF.